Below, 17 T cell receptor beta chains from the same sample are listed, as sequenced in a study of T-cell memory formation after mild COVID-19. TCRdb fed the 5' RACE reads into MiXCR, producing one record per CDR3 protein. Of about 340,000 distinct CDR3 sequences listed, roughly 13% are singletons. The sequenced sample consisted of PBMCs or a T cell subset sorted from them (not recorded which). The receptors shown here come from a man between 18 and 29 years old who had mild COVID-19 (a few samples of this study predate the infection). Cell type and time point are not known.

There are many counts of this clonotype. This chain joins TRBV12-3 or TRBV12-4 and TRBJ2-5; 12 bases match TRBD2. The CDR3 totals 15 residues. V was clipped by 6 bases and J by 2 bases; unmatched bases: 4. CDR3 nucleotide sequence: TGTGCCAGCAGCGGACTAGCGGGGCAACAAGAGACCCAGTACTTC. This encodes CASSGLAGQQETQYF.

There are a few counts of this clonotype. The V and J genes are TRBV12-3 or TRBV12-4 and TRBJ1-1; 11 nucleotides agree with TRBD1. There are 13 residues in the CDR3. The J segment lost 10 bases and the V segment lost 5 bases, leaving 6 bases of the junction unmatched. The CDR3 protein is CASSPQDRGLAFF. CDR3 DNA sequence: TGTGCCAGCAGTCCACAGGACAGGGGGCTAGCTTTCTTT.

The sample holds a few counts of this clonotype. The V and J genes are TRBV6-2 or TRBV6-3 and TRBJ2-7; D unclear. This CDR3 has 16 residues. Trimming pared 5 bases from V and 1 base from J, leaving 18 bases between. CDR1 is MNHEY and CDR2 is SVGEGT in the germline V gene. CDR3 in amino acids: CASSQLSTSVSYEQYV. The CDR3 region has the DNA TGTGCCAGCAGTCAGCTTTCCACGTCGGTTTCCTACGAGCAGTACGTC.

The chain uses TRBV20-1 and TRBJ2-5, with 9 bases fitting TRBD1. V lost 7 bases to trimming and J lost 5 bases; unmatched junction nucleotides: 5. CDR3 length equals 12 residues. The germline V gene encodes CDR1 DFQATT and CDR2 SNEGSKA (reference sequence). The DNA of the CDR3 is TGCAGTGGCGGGACAGGGCGGGAGACCCAGTACTTC. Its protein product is CSGGTGRETQYF.

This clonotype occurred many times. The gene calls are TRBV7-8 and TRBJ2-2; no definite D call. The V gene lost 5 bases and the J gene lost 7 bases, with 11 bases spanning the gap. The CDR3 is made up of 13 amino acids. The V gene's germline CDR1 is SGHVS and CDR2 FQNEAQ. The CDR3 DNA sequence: TGTGCCAGCAGCCTTGTGCAGATCGGGGAGCTGTTTTTT. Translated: CASSLVQIGELFF.

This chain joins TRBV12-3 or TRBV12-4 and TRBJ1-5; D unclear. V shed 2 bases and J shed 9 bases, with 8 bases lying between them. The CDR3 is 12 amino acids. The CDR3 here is CASSLLIGPQHF. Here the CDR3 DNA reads TGTGCCAGCAGTTTATTGATTGGGCCCCAGCATTTT.

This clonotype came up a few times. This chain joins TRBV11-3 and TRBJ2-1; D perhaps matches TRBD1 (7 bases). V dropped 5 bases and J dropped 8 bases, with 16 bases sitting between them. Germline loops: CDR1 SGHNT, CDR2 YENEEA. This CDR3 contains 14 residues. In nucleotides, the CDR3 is TGTGCCAGCAGCGCCCAAACAGGGGAGGATGAGCAGTTCTTC. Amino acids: CASSAQTGEDEQFF.

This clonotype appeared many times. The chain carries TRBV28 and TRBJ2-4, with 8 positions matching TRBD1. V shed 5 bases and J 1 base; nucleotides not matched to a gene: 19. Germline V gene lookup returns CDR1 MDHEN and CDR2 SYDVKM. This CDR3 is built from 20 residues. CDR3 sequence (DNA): TGTGCCAGCAGTCCTCCCAGGGGGCAAGGCTTGTTTTACGCCAAAAACATTCAGTACTTC. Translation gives CASSPPRGQGLFYAKNIQYF.

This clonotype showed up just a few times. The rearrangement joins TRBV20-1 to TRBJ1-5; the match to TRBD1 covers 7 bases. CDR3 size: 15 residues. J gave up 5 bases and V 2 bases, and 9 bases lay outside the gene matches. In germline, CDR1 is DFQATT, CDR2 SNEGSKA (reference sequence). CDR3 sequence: CSARLQGTWDQPQHF. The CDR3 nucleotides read TGCAGTGCTAGACTACAGGGGACTTGGGATCAGCCCCAGCATTTT.

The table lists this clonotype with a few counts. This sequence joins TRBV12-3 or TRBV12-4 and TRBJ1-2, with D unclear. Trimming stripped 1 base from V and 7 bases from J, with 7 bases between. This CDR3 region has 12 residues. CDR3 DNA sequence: TGTGCCAGCAGTTTAGGACCCACTGGCTACACCTTC. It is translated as CASSLGPTGYTF.

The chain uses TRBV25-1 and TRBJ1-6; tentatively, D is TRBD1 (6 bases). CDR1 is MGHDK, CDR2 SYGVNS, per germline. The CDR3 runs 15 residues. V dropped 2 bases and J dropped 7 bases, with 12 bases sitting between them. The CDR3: CASSEVGQRNSPLHF. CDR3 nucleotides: TGTGCCAGCAGTGAAGTCGGACAGAGGAATTCACCCCTCCACTTT. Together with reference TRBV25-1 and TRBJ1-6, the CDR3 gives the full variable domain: EADIYQTPRYLVIGTGKKITLECSQTMGHDKMYWYQQDPGMELHLIHYSYGVNSTEKGDLSSESTVSRIRTEHFPLTLESARPSHTSQYLCASSEVGQRNSPLHFGNGTRLTVT.

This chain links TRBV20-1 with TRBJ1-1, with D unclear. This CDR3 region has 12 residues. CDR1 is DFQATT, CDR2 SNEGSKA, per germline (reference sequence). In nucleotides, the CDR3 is TGCAGGATGGACGGGGTTAACACTGAAGCTTTCTTT. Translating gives CRMDGVNTEAFF.

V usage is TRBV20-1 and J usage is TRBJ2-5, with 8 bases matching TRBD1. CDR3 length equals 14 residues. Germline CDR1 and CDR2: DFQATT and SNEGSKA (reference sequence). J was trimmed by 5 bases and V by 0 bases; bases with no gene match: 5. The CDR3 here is CSARDVWTGETQYF. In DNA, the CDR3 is TGCAGTGCTAGAGACGTGTGGACAGGGGAGACCCAGTACTTC.

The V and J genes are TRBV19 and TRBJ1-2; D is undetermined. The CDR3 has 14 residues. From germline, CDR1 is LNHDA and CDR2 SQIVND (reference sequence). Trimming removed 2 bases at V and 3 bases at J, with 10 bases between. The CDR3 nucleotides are TGTGCCAGTAGTATACCCGGGGTATACTATGGCTACACCTTC. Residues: CASSIPGVYYGYTF.

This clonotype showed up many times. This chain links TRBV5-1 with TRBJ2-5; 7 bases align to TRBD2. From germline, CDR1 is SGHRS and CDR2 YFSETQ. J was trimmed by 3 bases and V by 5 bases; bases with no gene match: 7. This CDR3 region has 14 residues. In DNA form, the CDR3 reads TGCGCCAGCAGGACTAGCTCTGAGGAAGAGACCCAGTACTTC. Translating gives CASRTSSEEETQYF.

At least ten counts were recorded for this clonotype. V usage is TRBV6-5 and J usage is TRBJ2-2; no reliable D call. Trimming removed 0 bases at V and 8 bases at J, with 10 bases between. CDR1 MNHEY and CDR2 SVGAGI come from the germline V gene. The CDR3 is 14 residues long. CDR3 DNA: TGTGCCAGCAGTTACTCGAGAGGACCGGGGGAGCTGTTTTTT. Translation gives CASSYSRGPGELFF.

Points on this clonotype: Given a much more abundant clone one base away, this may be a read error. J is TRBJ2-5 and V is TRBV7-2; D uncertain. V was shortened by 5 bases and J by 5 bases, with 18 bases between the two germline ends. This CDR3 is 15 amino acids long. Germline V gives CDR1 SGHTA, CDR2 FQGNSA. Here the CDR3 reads CASSAGRWAWETQYF. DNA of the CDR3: TGTGCCAGCAGCGCTGGGCGTTGGGCGTGGGAGACCCAGTACTTC.